Listed here are 30 T cell receptor beta chains from one sample, sequenced in a study of PD-1 blockade in classical Hodgkin lymphoma. Time point given: cycle 4 day 1 (C4D1), after five to seven weeks of nivolumab. The patients all showed relapse after autologous stem cell transplantation, while their brentuximab vedotin exposure varied. Measured with immunoSEQ multiplex PCR; TCRdb has only the in-frame clones, and not every one. The sample has approximately 52,000 clones; roughly 86% are singletons. This sample comprised peripheral blood mononuclear cells (PBMCs), obtained before the fourth cycle of nivolumab. All receptors come from a human donor with classical Hodgkin lymphoma.

This clone has more than one count but fewer than ten. The genes are TRBV28 and TRBJ2-7, with 8 positions matching TRBD2. Trimming took 6 bases from V and 5 from J; bases not matched to a gene: 6. CDR1 and CDR2 from the germline V gene are MDHEN and SYDVKM. The CDR3 contains 13 residues. CDR3 bases: TGTGCCAGCAGGAGCGGGAGTGTACACGAGCAGTACTTC. Residues: CASRSGSVHEQYF.

This rearrangement joins TRBV19 to TRBJ1-5; 9 positions agree with TRBD1. Germline V CDR1 and CDR2: LNHDA, SQIVND (reference sequence). CDR3 size: 15 residues. The ends lost 9 bases at V and 0 bases at J; junction bases unmatched: 6. The CDR3 sequence: CASVTGGSSNQPQHF. The CDR3, as DNA: TGTGCCAGCGTGACAGGGGGATCTAGCAATCAGCCCCAGCATTTT.

This sequence joins TRBV7-3 and TRBJ2-2; D is perhaps TRBD1 (6 bases). With 5 bases removed from V and 0 bases from J, the gap between germline ends came to 13 bases. Germline-derived CDR1 and CDR2 are SGHTA and FQGTGA. The CDR3 contains 16 residues. CDR3 amino acids: CASSRTGTPNTGELFF. The CDR3 coding sequence is TGTGCCAGCAGCCGTACCGGGACACCGAACACCGGGGAGCTGTTTTTT. The variable domain in full, with the rest retrieved from reference TRBV7-3 and TRBJ2-2, is GAGVSQTPSNKVTEKGKYVELRCDPISGHTALYWYRQSLGQGPEFLIYFQGTGAADDSGLPNDRFFAVRPEGSVSTLKIQRTERGDSAVYLCASSRTGTPNTGELFFGEGSRLTVL.

This rearrangement joins TRBV15 to TRBJ1-5; D not resolved. Looked up from germline, CDR1 is LNHNV and CDR2 is YYDKDF (reference sequence). This CDR3 has 13 amino acids. The germline V and J ends were trimmed by 3 bases and 4 bases, with 7 bases remaining between them. The CDR3 nucleotides are TGTGCCACCAGCAGGGTACAGAATCAGCCCCAGCATTTT. Amino acids: CATSRVQNQPQHF. Full variable domain (outside the CDR3, taken from reference TRBV15 and TRBJ1-5): DAMVIQNPRYQVTQFGKPVTLSCSQTLNHNVMYWYQQKSSQAPKLLFHYYDKDFNNEADTPDNFQSRRPNTSFCFLDIRSPGLGDTAMYLCATSRVQNQPQHFGDGTRLSIL.

The chain combines TRBV27 with TRBJ1-5, with 9 bases lining up with TRBD1. The J segment lost 1 base and the V segment lost 5 bases, leaving 3 bases of the junction unmatched. The CDR3 is 15 residues long. Looked up from germline, CDR1 is MNHEY and CDR2 is SMNVEV (reference sequence). The CDR3 DNA is TGTGCCAGCAGTCTCGGACAGGGGAGCAATCAGCCCCAGCATTTT. This sequence encodes CASSLGQGSNQPQHF.

The rearrangement joins TRBV19 to TRBJ2-3, with 10 bases matching TRBD2. The CDR3 has 15 amino acids. Germline CDR1 and CDR2: LNHDA and SQIVND (reference sequence). After removal of 4 bases from V and 5 bases from J, the junction contained 6 bases not matched to a gene. This chain's CDR3 is CASSTGTSARDTQYF. In nucleotides, the CDR3 is TGTGCCAGTAGTACCGGGACTAGCGCCCGAGATACGCAGTATTTT.

CDR3 amino acids: CASSQAPRESRDTQYF. DNA for the CDR3: TGCGCCAGCAGCCAAGCTCCGCGGGAGAGCCGGGATACGCAGTATTTT. This chain uses TRBV4-1 with TRBJ2-3; TRBD2 aligns across 7 bases. The germline V gene encodes CDR1 MGHRA and CDR2 YSYEKL. The CDR3 runs to 16 residues. The trim removed 1 base at V and 6 bases at J, leaving 10 bases unmatched.

The chain carries TRBV27 and TRBJ2-3; 7 positions agree with TRBD2. This CDR3 has 15 residues. Trimming cost V 5 bases and J 2 bases; bases outside gene matches: 7. Germline V gene data show CDR1 as MNHEY and CDR2 as SMNVEV (reference sequence). CDR3 residues: CASSKLATLTDTQYF. The DNA for the CDR3 is TGTGCCAGCAGTAAACTAGCGACCCTCACAGATACGCAGTATTTT.

A few counts support this clone. The chain links TRBV28 to TRBJ1-6, with a tentative D call TRBD1 (5 bases). Germline V CDR1 and CDR2: MDHEN, SYDVKM. Trimming removed 7 bases from V and 0 bases from J, with 10 bases in between. The CDR3 covers 15 residues. The CDR3 loop reads CASTGPSSYNSPLHF. The CDR3, as DNA: TGTGCCAGCACAGGGCCTAGCTCCTATAATTCACCCCTCCACTTT.

The rearrangement joins TRBV25-1 to TRBJ1-3; no definite D call. Trimming stripped 4 bases from V and 0 bases from J, with 16 bases between. Looked up from germline, CDR1 is MGHDK and CDR2 is SYGVNS. There are 17 residues in the CDR3. CDR3 nucleotides: TGTGCCAGCAGTGCTCCAGACGGACGGCGCTCTGGAAACACCATATATTTT. Protein: CASSAPDGRRSGNTIYF. Looking up the rest from reference TRBV25-1 and TRBJ1-3 gives the full variable domain: EADIYQTPRYLVIGTGKKITLECSQTMGHDKMYWYQQDPGMELHLIHYSYGVNSTEKGDLSSESTVSRIRTEHFPLTLESARPSHTSQYLCASSAPDGRRSGNTIYFGEGSWLTVV.

This sequence joins TRBV6-5 and TRBJ1-2; 11 bases are shared with TRBD1. After removal of 7 bases from V and 7 bases from J, the junction contained 8 bases not matched to a gene. Germline V gene sequence: CDR1 MNHEY, CDR2 SVGAGI. This CDR3 is 14 amino acids long. For the CDR3, the DNA is TGTGCCAGCACCGCCTCCGGGACAGGGGGTGGCTACACCTTC. As protein: CASTASGTGGGYTF.

The genes are TRBV15 and TRBJ2-1; 7 bases map to TRBD1. Germline CDR1 is LNHNV and CDR2 is YYDKDF (reference sequence). J lost 9 bases, V lost 5 bases, and 7 bases had no gene match. The CDR3 runs 13 residues. CDR3 coding DNA: TGTGCCACCAGCGAACAGGGGATCGGTGAGCAGTTCTTC. Amino acid sequence: CATSEQGIGEQFF.

The CDR3 DNA is TGTGCCAGTAGTCCCGGGAGGTACACAGATACGCAGTATTTT. This gives the protein CASSPGRYTDTQYF. This chain links TRBV19 with TRBJ2-3; TRBD2 matches 7 bases. The J segment lost 2 bases and the V segment lost 5 bases, leaving 4 bases of the junction unmatched. Per germline, CDR1 LNHDA and CDR2 SQIVND (reference sequence). The CDR3 runs to 14 residues.

The J gene is TRBJ2-3, the V gene TRBV9; D might be TRBD2 (7 bases). This CDR3 comprises 15 residues. The V and J ends lost 1 base and 4 bases respectively, with 13 bases between them. Looked up from germline, CDR1 is SGDLS and CDR2 is YYNGEE. CDR3 loop: CASSVRGGAPDTQYF. The CDR3 nucleotides read TGTGCCAGCAGCGTAAGAGGGGGGGCCCCAGATACGCAGTATTTT.

The CDR3 DNA reads TGTGCCAGTAGTCGAGATAGCCAAGAGACCCAGTACTTC. It yields the protein CASSRDSQETQYF. This sequence joins TRBV19 and TRBJ2-5; no firm D call. The CDR3 has 13 amino acids. V lost 5 bases and J 1 base, leaving 8 bases between the germline ends. The germline gives CDR1 LNHDA, CDR2 SQIVND (reference sequence).

V usage is TRBV27 and J usage is TRBJ2-7, with 9 bases that match TRBD2. Germline lookup yields CDR1 MNHEY and CDR2 SMNVEV (reference sequence). The trim removed 6 bases at V and 5 bases at J, leaving 11 bases unmatched. The CDR3 consists of 15 residues. The CDR3 nucleotides read TGTGCCAGCAGCACCGTAGCGGGAGCTTATAACGAGCAGTACTTC. It encodes CASSTVAGAYNEQYF.

The CDR3 spells CASRAGTLPLHF. CDR3 coding DNA: TGTGCCAGCAGGGCCGGGACACTGCCCCTCCACTTT. The V and J genes are TRBV28 and TRBJ1-6; D might be TRBD1 (6 bases). The length of the CDR3 is 12 residues. Germline values: CDR1 MDHEN, CDR2 SYDVKM. With 6 bases removed from V and 13 bases from J, the gap between germline ends came to 13 bases.

The chain couples TRBV11-2 to TRBJ2-7; D gene unclear. CDR1 and CDR2 (germline): SGHAT, FQNNGV. The CDR3 is 11 residues long. Trimming cost V 8 bases and J 0 bases, with 5 bases left between them. Written as DNA, the CDR3 is TGTGCCAGCTGGGACTCCTACGAGCAGTACTTC. Its translation is CASWDSYEQYF.

This chain links TRBV5-4 with TRBJ2-1, with D perhaps matching TRBD2 (7 bases). The CDR3 extends over 14 amino acids. V lost 10 bases and J 3 bases, leaving 17 bases between the germline ends. Germline assignment: CDR1 SGHNT and CDR2 YYREEE (reference sequence). The CDR3 protein is CAWMGGADYNEQFF. CDR3 DNA sequence: TGTGCCTGGATGGGGGGGGCAGACTACAATGAGCAGTTCTTC.

The rearrangement joins TRBV7-9 to TRBJ2-7, with TRBD1 matching over 11 bases. The CDR3 sequence is 12 residues long. With V trimmed by 5 bases and J by 6 bases, 0 bases remained unmatched. Germline assignment: CDR1 SEHNR and CDR2 FQNEAQ (reference sequence). CDR3 coding DNA: TGTGCCAGCAGCGGACAGGGGGCCGAGCAGTACTTC. It codes for CASSGQGAEQYF.

The rearrangement joins TRBV6-5 to TRBJ1-2, with D possibly being TRBD1 (5 bases). Germline V lookup: CDR1 MNHEY, CDR2 SVGAGI. V was clipped by 8 bases and J by 8 bases, with 21 bases between them. The length of the CDR3 is 14 residues. The DNA for the CDR3 is TGTGCCAGCGGCCTGCCGGGACGGTTAGTCGGCTACACCTTC. Its protein product is CASGLPGRLVGYTF.

This clone was seen only a few times. The chain has TRBV9 and TRBJ2-7, with D hard to call. This CDR3 has 11 residues. CDR1 is SGDLS, CDR2 YYNGEE, per germline. Trimming stripped 0 bases from V and 6 bases from J, with 4 bases between. The DNA of the CDR3 is TGTGCCAGCAGCGTAGAGGTCGAGCAGTACTTC. Translated, it gives CASSVEVEQYF. The full variable domain, in which reference TRBV9 and TRBJ2-7 provide the parts outside the CDR3, is DSGVTQTPKHLITATGQRVTLRCSPRSGDLSVYWYQQSLDQGLQFLIQYYNGEERAKGNILERFSAQQFPDLHSELNLSSLELGDSALYFCASSVEVEQYFGPGTRLTVT.

This chain connects TRBV5-1 to TRBJ2-7; 8 bases are a match to TRBD1. From germline, CDR1 is SGHRS and CDR2 YFSETQ. This CDR3 region has 17 residues. Trimming cost V 0 bases and J 1 base; bases outside gene matches: 9. For the CDR3, the DNA is TGCGCCAGCAGCTTGGACGGGGGCAGGGGGCATTCCTACGAGCAGTACTTC. Amino acids: CASSLDGGRGHSYEQYF.

This clone has a handful of counts. The gene calls are TRBV28 and TRBJ1-2, with unresolved D. Germline-derived CDR1 and CDR2 are MDHEN and SYDVKM. CDR3 length: 15 amino acids. Trimming took off 6 bases at V and 4 bases at J, with 18 bases between the two ends. This chain's CDR3 is CASSPLSGVSYGYTF. In DNA, the CDR3 is TGTGCCAGCAGCCCCCTCTCCGGGGTCAGCTATGGCTACACCTTC.

The genes are TRBV7-2 and TRBJ1-2, with D possibly matching TRBD1 (6 bases). Per the germline V gene, CDR1 is SGHTA and CDR2 is FQGNSA. Trimming cost V 6 bases and J 6 bases, with 14 bases left between them. CDR3 length equals 13 residues. CDR3 amino acids: CASRPTGGHGYTF. The CDR3 DNA reads as TGTGCCAGCAGACCCACCGGGGGGCATGGCTACACCTTC.

The genes are TRBV29-1 and TRBJ2-1; TRBD2 aligns across 8 bases. The CDR3 covers 14 residues. J lost 7 bases, V lost 5 bases, and 10 bases had no gene match. In germline, CDR1 is SQVTM, CDR2 ANQGSEA. CDR3 protein: CSVLGAGARNEQFF. The CDR3 DNA reads as TGCAGCGTTTTGGGAGCGGGGGCCCGGAATGAGCAGTTCTTC.

The chain joins TRBV5-1 to TRBJ2-6, with 9 bases aligning to TRBD1. V lost 0 bases to trimming and J lost 2 bases; unmatched junction nucleotides: 6. This CDR3 is built from 18 residues. From germline, CDR1 is SGHRS and CDR2 YFSETQ. CDR3 in amino acids: CASSLEGQGGPGANVLTF. In nucleotides, the CDR3 is TGCGCCAGCAGCTTGGAGGGACAGGGTGGTCCTGGGGCCAACGTCCTGACTTTC.

The V call is TRBV9, the J call TRBJ1-4; 8 bases are shared with TRBD1. Germline loops: CDR1 SGDLS, CDR2 YYNGEE. The CDR3 is 15 residues long. The ends lost 3 bases at V and 3 bases at J; junction bases unmatched: 4. The CDR3 spells CASSASGGSNEKLFF. The CDR3 DNA reads as TGTGCCAGCAGCGCCTCAGGGGGCTCTAATGAAAAACTGTTTTTT.

The chain joins TRBV5-1 to TRBJ2-3; tentative D call: TRBD2 (5 bases). Germline V gene sequence: CDR1 SGHRS, CDR2 YFSETQ. Trimming stripped 0 bases from V and 11 bases from J, with 16 bases between. This CDR3 region has 14 residues. The CDR3 here is CASSLAPGSPRQYF. The CDR3, as DNA: TGCGCCAGCAGCTTGGCCCCGGGAAGCCCTAGGCAGTATTTT.

This clone has just one count. The chain recombines TRBV29-1 with TRBJ2-7, with D tentatively TRBD1 or TRBD2 (5 bases each). The CDR3 totals 14 residues. V lost 2 bases and J lost 4, with 15 bases in between. Germline assignment: CDR1 SQVTM and CDR2 ANQGSEA. CDR3 sequence: CSVEMGWGSYEQYF. In DNA form, the CDR3 reads TGCAGCGTTGAAATGGGGTGGGGGTCGTACGAGCAGTACTTC.